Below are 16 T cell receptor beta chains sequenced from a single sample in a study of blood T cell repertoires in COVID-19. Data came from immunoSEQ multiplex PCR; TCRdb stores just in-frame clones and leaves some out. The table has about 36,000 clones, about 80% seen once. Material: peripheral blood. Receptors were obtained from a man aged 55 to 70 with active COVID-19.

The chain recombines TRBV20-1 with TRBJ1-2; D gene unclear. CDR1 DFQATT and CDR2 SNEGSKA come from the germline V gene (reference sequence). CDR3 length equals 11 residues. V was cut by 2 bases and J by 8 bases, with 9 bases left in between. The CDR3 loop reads CSARKEGGYTF. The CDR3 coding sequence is TGCAGTGCTAGAAAGGAGGGCGGCTACACCTTC.

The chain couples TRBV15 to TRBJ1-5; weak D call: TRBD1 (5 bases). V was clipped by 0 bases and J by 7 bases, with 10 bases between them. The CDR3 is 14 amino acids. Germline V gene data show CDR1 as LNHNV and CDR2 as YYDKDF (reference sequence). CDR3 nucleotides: TGTGCCACCAGCAGAGATAGGGGTTACCAGCCCCAGCATTTT. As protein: CATSRDRGYQPQHF.

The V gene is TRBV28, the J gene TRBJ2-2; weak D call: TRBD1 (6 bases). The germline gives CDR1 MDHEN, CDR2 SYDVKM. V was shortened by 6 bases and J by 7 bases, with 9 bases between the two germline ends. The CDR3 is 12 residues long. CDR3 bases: TGTGCCAGCAGGATCAGGGGCGGGGAGCTGTTTTTT. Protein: CASRIRGGELFF.

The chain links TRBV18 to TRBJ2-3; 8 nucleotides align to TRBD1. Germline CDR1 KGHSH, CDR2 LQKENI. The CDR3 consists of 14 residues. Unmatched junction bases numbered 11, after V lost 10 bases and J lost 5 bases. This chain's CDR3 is CANGQGAQGDTQYF. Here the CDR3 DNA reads TGTGCCAACGGACAGGGCGCGCAGGGAGATACGCAGTATTTT. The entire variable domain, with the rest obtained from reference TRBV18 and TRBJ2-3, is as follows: NAGVMQNPRHLVRRRGQEARLRCSPMKGHSHVYWYRQLPEEGLKFMVYLQKENIIDESGMPKERFSAEFPKEGPSILRIQQVVRGDSAAYFCANGQGAQGDTQYFGPGTRLTVL.

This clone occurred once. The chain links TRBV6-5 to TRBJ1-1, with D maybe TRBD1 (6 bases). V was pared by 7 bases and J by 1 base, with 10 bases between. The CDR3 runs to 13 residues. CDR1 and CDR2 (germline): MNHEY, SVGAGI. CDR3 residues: CASTRGTNTEAFF. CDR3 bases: TGTGCCAGCACTAGGGGGACGAACACTGAAGCTTTCTTT.

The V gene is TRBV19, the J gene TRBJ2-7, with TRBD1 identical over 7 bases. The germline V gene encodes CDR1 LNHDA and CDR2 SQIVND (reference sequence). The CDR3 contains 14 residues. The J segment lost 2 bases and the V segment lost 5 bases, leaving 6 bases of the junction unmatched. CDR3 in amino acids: CASSLEGAPYEQYF. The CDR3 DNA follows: TGTGCCAGTAGTCTCGAGGGGGCCCCCTACGAGCAGTACTTC.

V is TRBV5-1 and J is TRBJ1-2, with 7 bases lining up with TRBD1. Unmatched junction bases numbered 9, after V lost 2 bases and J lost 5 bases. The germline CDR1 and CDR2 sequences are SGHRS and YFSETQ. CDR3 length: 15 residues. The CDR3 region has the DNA TGCGCCAGCAGCTTTGGGACAGCCTCTGTATATGGCTACACCTTC. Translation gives CASSFGTASVYGYTF.

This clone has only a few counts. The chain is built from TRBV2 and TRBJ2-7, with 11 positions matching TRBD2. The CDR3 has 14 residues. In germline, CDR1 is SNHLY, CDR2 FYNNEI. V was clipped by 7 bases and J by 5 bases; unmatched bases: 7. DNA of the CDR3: TGTGCCAGCATCACCGGGACTAGCGGAAACGAGCAGTACTTC. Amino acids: CASITGTSGNEQYF. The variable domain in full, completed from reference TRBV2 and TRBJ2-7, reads EPEVTQTPSHQVTQMGQEVILRCVPISNHLYFYWYRQILGQKVEFLVSFYNNEISEKSEIFDDQFSVERPDGSNFTLKIRSTKLEDSAMYFCASITGTSGNEQYFGPGTRLTVT.

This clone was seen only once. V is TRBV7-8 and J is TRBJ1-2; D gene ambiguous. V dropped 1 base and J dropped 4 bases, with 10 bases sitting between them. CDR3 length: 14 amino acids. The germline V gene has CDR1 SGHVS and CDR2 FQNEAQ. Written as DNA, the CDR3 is TGTGCCAGCAGCTTAGGTGCGGGAGTCTATGGCTACACCTTC. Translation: CASSLGAGVYGYTF.

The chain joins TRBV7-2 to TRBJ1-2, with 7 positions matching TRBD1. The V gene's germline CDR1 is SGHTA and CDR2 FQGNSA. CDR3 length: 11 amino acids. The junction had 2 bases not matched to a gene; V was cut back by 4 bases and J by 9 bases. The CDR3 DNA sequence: TGTGCCAGCAGCTCACAGGGGAGCTACACCTTC. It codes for CASSSQGSYTF. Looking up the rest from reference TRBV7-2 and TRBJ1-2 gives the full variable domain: GAGVSQSPSNKVTEKGKDVELRCDPISGHTALYWYRQSLGQGLEFLIYFQGNSAPDKSGLPSDRFSAERTGGSVSTLTIQRTQQEDSAVYLCASSSQGSYTFGSGTRLTVV.

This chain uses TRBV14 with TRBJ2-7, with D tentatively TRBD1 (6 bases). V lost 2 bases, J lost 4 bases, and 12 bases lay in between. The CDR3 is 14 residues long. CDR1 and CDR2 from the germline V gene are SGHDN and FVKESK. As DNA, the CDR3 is TGTGCCAGCAGCCAACGGGACAAGTCATACGAGCAGTACTTC. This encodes CASSQRDKSYEQYF.

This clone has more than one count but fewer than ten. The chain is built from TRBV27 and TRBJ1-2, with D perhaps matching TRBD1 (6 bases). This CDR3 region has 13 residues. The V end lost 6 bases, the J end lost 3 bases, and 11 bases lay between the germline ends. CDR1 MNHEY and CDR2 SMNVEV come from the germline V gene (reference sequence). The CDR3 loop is CASRVNRDYGYTF. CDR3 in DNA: TGTGCCAGCAGAGTCAACAGGGACTATGGCTACACCTTC.

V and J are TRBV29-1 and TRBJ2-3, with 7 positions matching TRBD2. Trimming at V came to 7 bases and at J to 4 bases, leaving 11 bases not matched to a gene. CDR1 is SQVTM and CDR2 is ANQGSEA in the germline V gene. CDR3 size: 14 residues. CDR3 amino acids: CSGLGGLIADTQYF. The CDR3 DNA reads TGCAGCGGCTTGGGAGGGTTGATTGCAGATACGCAGTATTTT.

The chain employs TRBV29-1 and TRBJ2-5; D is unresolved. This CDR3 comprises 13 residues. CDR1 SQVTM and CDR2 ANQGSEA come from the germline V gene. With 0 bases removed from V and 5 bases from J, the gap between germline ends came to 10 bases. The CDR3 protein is CSVEDGTGETQYF. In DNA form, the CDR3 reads TGCAGCGTTGAAGACGGTACCGGGGAGACCCAGTACTTC.

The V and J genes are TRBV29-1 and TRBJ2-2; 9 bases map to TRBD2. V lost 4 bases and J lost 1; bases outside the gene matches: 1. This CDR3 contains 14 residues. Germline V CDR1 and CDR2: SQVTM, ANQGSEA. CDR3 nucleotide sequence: TGCAGCGTTGGACTAGCGGTGAACACCGGGGAGCTGTTTTTT. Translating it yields CSVGLAVNTGELFF.

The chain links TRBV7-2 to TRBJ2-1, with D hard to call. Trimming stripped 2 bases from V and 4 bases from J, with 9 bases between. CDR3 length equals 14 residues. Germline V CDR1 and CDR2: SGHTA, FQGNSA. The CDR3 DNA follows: TGTGCCAGCAGCTTAAGAGGCCGATACAATGAGCAGTTCTTC. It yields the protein CASSLRGRYNEQFF.